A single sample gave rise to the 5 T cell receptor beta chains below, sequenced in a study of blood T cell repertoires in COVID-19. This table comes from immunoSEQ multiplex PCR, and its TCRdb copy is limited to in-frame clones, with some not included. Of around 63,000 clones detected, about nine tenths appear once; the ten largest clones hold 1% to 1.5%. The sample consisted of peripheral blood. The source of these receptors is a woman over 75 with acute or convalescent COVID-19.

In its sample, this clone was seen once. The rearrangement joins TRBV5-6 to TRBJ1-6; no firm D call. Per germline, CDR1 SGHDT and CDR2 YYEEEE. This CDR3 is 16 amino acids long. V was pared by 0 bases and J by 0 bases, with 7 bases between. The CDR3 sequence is CASSLASSSYNSPLHF. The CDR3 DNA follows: TGTGCCAGCAGCTTGGCCTCCAGCTCCTATAATTCACCCCTCCACTTT.

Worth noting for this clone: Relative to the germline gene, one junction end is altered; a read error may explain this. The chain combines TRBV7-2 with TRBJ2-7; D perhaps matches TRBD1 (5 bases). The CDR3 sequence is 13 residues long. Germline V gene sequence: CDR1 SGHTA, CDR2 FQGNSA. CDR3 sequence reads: CASSLAGSGASFF. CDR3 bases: TGTGCCAGCAGCTTAGCGGGGTCTGGGGCCTCGTTTTTC.

The CDR3 protein is CSASRDWTSGYEQYF. The CDR3 DNA reads as TGCAGTGCTAGTAGGGATTGGACTAGCGGTTACGAGCAGTACTTC. The chain has TRBV20-1 and TRBJ2-7, with 10 bases lining up with TRBD2. CDR1 is DFQATT, CDR2 SNEGSKA, per germline (reference sequence). V lost 3 bases, J lost 4 bases, and 9 bases stayed unmatched. This CDR3 comprises 15 residues.

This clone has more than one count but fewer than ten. The CDR3 loop reads CASSSPTSGRVGEQFF. The CDR3 DNA follows: TGTGCCAGCAGCTCTCCGACTAGCGGGAGGGTGGGTGAGCAGTTCTTC. The rearrangement links TRBV11-2 to TRBJ2-1; 14 bases fit TRBD2. Germline V CDR1 and CDR2: SGHAT, FQNNGV. The CDR3 is 16 amino acids. After removal of 4 bases from V and 9 bases from J, the junction contained 8 bases not matched to a gene.

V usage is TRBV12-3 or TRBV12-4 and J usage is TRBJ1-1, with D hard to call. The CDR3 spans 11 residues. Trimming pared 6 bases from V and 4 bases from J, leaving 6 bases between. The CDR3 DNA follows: TGTGCCAGCAGCGGAGTCACTGAAGCTTTCTTT. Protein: CASSGVTEAFF.